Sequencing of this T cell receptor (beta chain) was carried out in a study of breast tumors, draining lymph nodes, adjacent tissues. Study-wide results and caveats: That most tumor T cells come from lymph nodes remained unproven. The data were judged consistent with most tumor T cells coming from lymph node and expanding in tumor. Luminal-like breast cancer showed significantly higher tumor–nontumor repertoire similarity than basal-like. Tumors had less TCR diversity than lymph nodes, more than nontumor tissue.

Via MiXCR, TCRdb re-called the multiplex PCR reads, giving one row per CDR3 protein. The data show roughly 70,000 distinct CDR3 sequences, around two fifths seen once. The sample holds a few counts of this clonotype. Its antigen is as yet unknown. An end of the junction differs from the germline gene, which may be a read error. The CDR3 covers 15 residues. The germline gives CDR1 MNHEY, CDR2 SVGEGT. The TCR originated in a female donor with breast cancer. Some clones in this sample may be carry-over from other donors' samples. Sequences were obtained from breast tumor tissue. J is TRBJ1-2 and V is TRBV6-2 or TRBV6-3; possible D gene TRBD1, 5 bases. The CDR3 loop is CASSYQPQGSHGYTF. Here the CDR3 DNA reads TGTGCCAGCAGTTACCAACCCCAGGGAAGTCATGGCTACACCTTT.